The clone carrying this TCR beta chain occurred many times. Its antigen is undetermined. Germline CDR1 is ENHRY and CDR2 is SYGVKD. V lost 10 bases, J lost 4 bases, and 10 bases stayed unmatched. The CDR3 has 14 residues. This entry belongs to a study of T cells after yellow fever vaccination. On the study more broadly: Any fraction with a low cell number was prepared using SMART-Seq v4 Ultra Low Input.

TCRdb reprocessed the 5' RACE reads via MiXCR and lists one record per CDR3 protein. The sample shows under 250,000 distinct CDR3 sequences, approximately 3% of them seen only once. Study-wide results and limits: Clonotypes shared by both compartments, CD4 and CD8, made up a small share. Researchers cautioned that FACS-sorted repertoires could harbor abundant clonotypes contaminating from the bulk population. It was the secondary response that reached its peak faster, day 5 versus 15, but it was weaker.

This sample comprised CD4+ T cells sorted from PBMCs, obtained 10 days after the yellow fever booster vaccination. The V call is TRBV10-3, the J call TRBJ2-5, with 9 bases fitting TRBD2. This receptor was obtained from a man aged 18 to 29 who received the YFV17D yellow fever vaccine. The CDR3, as DNA: TGTGCCACCCAATTAGCGGGGGCGACAGAGACCCAGTACTTC. The encoded protein is CATQLAGATETQYF.